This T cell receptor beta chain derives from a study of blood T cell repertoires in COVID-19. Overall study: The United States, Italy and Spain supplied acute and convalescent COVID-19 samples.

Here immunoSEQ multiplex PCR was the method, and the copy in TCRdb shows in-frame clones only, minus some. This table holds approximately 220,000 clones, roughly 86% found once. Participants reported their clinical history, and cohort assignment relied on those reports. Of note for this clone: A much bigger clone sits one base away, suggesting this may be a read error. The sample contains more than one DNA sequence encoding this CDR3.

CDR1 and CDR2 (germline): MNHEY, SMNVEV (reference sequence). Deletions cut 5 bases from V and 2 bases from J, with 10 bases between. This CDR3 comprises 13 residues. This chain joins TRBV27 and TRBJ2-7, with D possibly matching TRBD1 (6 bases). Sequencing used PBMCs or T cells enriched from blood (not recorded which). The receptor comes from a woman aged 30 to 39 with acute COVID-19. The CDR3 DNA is TGTGCCAGCAGTCCGGGACAAGCCTACGAGCAGTACTTC. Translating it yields CASSPGQAYEQYF.